This TCR beta chain was captured in a study of OX40 agonist ivuxolimab in advanced cancers. Study background: Dose-escalation patients had hepatocellular carcinoma, melanoma, renal cell or head and neck cancer. People who had prior anti-PD-1, anti-PD-L1 or anti-CTLA-4 therapy could take part, and less than 50% had some.

Germline-derived CDR1 and CDR2 are SNHLY and FYNNEI. The CDR3 runs to 15 residues. V was clipped by 7 bases and J by 6 bases; unmatched bases: 11. TCRdb's copy holds only in-frame clones and misses some; the assay was immunoSEQ multiplex PCR. This sample carries around 91,000 clones, roughly 89% of them seen once, and the ten largest clones take roughly 0.19%. Notes on this clone: Its antigen is currently unknown.

Study observations and caveats: In general, CD8+ T cells held more expanded clones than CD4+ did, on average. Normalized T-cell clonal expansion was also low in a subset of nonresponders.

The receptor's source is an adult with an advanced solid tumor such as melanoma, head and neck, liver or kidney cancer. The specimen comprised CD4+ or CD8+ T cells sorted from blood, sampled in a trial of the OX40 agonist ivuxolimab. The gene calls are TRBV2 and TRBJ2-2; 7 bases are shared with TRBD1. The CDR3 protein is CASTRTRGQAGELFF. DNA of the CDR3: TGTGCCAGCACCCGAACGAGGGGGCAGGCCGGGGAGCTGTTTTTT.